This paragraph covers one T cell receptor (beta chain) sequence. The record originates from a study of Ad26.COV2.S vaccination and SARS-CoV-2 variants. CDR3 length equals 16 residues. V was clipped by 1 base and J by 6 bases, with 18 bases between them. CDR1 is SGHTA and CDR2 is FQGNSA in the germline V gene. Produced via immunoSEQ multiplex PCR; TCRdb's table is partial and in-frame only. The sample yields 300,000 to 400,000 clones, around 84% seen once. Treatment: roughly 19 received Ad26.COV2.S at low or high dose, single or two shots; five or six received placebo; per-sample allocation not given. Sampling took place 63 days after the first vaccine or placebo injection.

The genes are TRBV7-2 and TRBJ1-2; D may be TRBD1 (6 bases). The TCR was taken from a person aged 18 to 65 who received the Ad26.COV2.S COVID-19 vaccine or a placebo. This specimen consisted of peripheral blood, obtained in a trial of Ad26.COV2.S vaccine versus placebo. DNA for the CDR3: TGTGCCAGCAGCTTAGGCCAACGACAGGCCGAAGATGGCTACACCTTC. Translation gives CASSLGQRQAEDGYTF.